This TCR beta chain was recovered during a study of T cells expressing NK-cell markers. Across the study: The authors derived TCR beta repertoires from sorted CD3+CD56+NKG2C+, CD3+CD56+NKG2C- and CD3+CD56-NKG2C+ T cells.

The CDR3 has 15 amino acids. Germline values: CDR1 SGHAT, CDR2 FQNNGV. For each CDR3 protein, TCRdb gives one entry from its re-call of the 5' RACE reads, without DNA. The table counts about 550,000 distinct CDR3 sequences; 3% to 4.5% lies in the top ten. The sequence derives from a man in his late teens or twenties in good health. V is TRBV11-2 and J is TRBJ2-7; TCRdb's D call of TRBD1 is untestable without DNA. Material: blood T cells: a sorted CD56 or NKG2C T cell subset, CD4+ or CD8+ T cells, or bulk PBMC T cells (not recorded which). This CDR3 is CASSPRGGLSYEQYF.